A selection of T cell receptor beta chains follows, all from one sample in a study of blood T cell repertoires in COVID-19. Method: immunoSEQ multiplex PCR; TCRdb's copy keeps in-frame clones and lacks some. The sample has a few hundred thousand clones, 70% to 90% seen once. The material sequenced was PBMCs or T cells enriched from blood (not recorded which). The source of these receptors is a woman aged 18-29 years who had recovered from COVID-19. The CDR3 runs from the conserved cysteine through the conserved F or W.

v_call cdr3_aa
TRBV5-1 CASSYGGGEQYF
TRBV2 CASSGTVRETQYF
TRBV5-8 CASRTRGGVNSPLHF
TRBV19 CASSIRRENEKLFF
TRBV29-1 CSVLQGGNEQYF
TRBV10-1 CASSLAGKGDTQYF
TRBV30 CAWSVPWGTANSPLHF
TRBV4-2 CASSQDLAGGRNEQFF
TRBV7-2 CASSYRTGENYGYTF
TRBV7-9 CASSRQSNTEAFF
TRBV5-1 CASSLRVAGGTDEQYF
TRBV19 CASSIRVGNEQYF
TRBV7-9 CASRSRAGASNEQFF
TRBV5-1 CASSLGGRTGELFF
TRBV3-1/TRBV3-2 CASSRTSGGAYEQYF
TRBV30 CAWRATGGRGYGYTF
TRBV14 CASSQVSYSPLHF
TRBV9 CASSEDRGDEQYF
TRBV4-3 CASSQTGTGDGYTF
TRBV6-5 CASSLTGTGRSEQYF
TRBV9 CASSLLDNEQFF
TRBV5-6 CASSLERRSQVETQYF
TRBV5-1 CASSLLGGRGETQYF
TRBV6-5 CASRDRYIQETQYF
TRBV3-1/TRBV3-2 CASSQAGVDGYTF
TRBV28 CATRDSQETQYF
TRBV9 CASSVGTGVYNSPLHF
TRBV5-1 CASSREPGQGIYGYTF
TRBV11-2 CASSSLESGGAYEQYF